Presented here are 10 T cell receptor beta chains from one specimen sequenced in a study of esophageal squamous cell carcinoma under preoperative chemotherapy. Each CDR3 protein gets one entry after TCRdb re-called the PCR reads with MiXCR. Of 34,000 or so distinct CDR3 sequences listed, 40% to 60% are singletons. Time point meaning: after preoperative PTX-NDP chemotherapy. Sample acquisition took place from a patient given preoperative chemotherapy. The receptors come from a human donor with esophageal squamous cell carcinoma. The donor label of this sample is uncertain.

This clonotype appeared many times. The rearrangement links TRBV27 to TRBJ2-5, with D unclear. Germline V gene data show CDR1 as MNHEY and CDR2 as SMNVEV (reference sequence). V gave up 3 bases and J gave up 0 bases, with 17 bases separating them. The CDR3 extends over 17 amino acids. Written as DNA, the CDR3 is TGTGCCAGCAGTTTTGATTTATTCCGACCGTACCAAGAGACCCAGTACTTC. Protein: CASSFDLFRPYQETQYF.

The rearrangement links TRBV11-2 to TRBJ2-1; perhaps TRBD2 as D (7 bases). The V end was cut by 4 bases, the J end by 4 bases, with 20 bases between. Germline V gene sequence: CDR1 SGHAT, CDR2 FQNNGV. There are 17 residues in the CDR3. The CDR3 reads CASSSEGGGGGYNEQFF. CDR3 nucleotides: TGTGCCAGCAGCTCGGAGGGGGGGGGGGGGGGGTACAATGAGCAGTTCTTC.

The J gene is TRBJ2-5, the V gene TRBV11-3, with D possibly matching TRBD1 (6 bases). The germline CDR1 and CDR2 sequences are SGHNT and YENEEA. The CDR3 is 17 amino acids. The V gene lost 3 bases and the J gene lost 4 bases, with 21 bases spanning the gap. DNA for the CDR3: TGTGCCAGCAGCTTGGGAGTCGGGGCAGGGGACGTAGAGACCCAGTACTTC. Translated, it gives CASSLGVGAGDVETQYF.

In this sample, this clonotype turned up many times. The rearrangement joins TRBV7-8 to TRBJ1-4; perhaps TRBD1 as D (5 bases). V lost 6 bases to trimming and J lost 7 bases, with 21 bases between them. The V gene's germline CDR1 is SGHVS and CDR2 FQNEAQ. The CDR3 is 16 amino acids. In nucleotides, the CDR3 is TGTGCCAGCAGTTTGGGACCGACGGACGGGGGTGAAAAACTGTTTTTT. This codes for CASSLGPTDGGEKLFF. The whole variable domain, remainder taken from reference TRBV7-8 and TRBJ1-4, is GAGVSQSPRYKVAKRGQDVALRCDPISGHVSLFWYQQALGQGPEFLTYFQNEAQLDKSGLPSDRFFAERPEGSVSTLKIQRTQQEDSAVYLCASSLGPTDGGEKLFFGSGTQLSVL.

In regard to this clonotype: This likely comes from a read error, as the CDR3 has no conserved phenylalanine or tryptophan at its end. No DNA is shown, since the ends of the CDR3 on it are uncertain; the CDR3 is the one TCRdb lists. The chain couples TRBV7-9 to TRBJ2-5; TRBD1 is the table's D call, not checked against the DNA. The CDR3 extends over 16 residues, inclusive of both ends. CDR1 and CDR2 (germline): SEHNR, FQNEAQ (reference sequence). Here the CDR3 reads CASSSRPGTGQTTRHL.

V gene TRBV6-1 combines with J gene TRBJ1-2; D possibly corresponds to TRBD1 (5 bases). The CDR3 is 14 amino acids. The germline V and J ends were trimmed by 3 bases and 8 bases, with 16 bases remaining between them. Germline loops: CDR1 MNHNS, CDR2 SASEGT. CDR3 protein: CASSEAGTARGYTF. DNA for the CDR3: TGTGCCAGCAGTGAGGCCGGGACCGCCAGGGGCTACACCTTC.

This clonotype counts as hyperexpanded. The chain links TRBV7-2 to TRBJ2-5; 8 bases agree with TRBD2. The CDR3 is 16 amino acids. Germline V gene lookup returns CDR1 SGHTA and CDR2 FQGNSA. With 4 bases clipped from V and 5 bases from J, the junction kept 12 bases outside the gene matches. CDR3 residues: CASSSGRGAPRETQYF. CDR3 coding DNA: TGTGCCAGCAGCTCTGGGCGGGGGGCCCCTCGGGAGACCCAGTACTTC.

Ten or more counts support this clonotype. CDR3 residues: CASSRDSYEQYF. The CDR3 DNA reads as TGTGCCAGCAGTCGGGACAGCTACGAGCAGTACTTC. The chain employs TRBV6-5 and TRBJ2-7, with TRBD1 identical over 7 bases. The CDR3 sequence is 12 residues long. Per germline, CDR1 MNHEY and CDR2 SVGAGI. V dropped 5 bases and J dropped 3; count of bases not matched to a gene: 1.

The chain employs TRBV7-8 and TRBJ2-4; D may be TRBD2 (6 bases). Germline V gene data show CDR1 as SGHVS and CDR2 as FQNEAQ. The CDR3 is 16 amino acids. V dropped 8 bases and J dropped 13 bases, with 30 bases sitting between them. CDR3 sequence (DNA): TGTGCCAGCCGCCCCGGGAGTAGCGGAGCCAAAGACACGCAGTACTTC. This codes for CASRPGSSGAKDTQYF.

The rearrangement joins TRBV10-1 to TRBJ2-1; possibly TRBD2 for D (6 bases). The V and J ends lost 0 bases and 10 bases respectively, with 10 bases between them. The CDR3 consists of 13 residues. CDR1 is WNHNN, CDR2 SYGVQD, per germline (reference sequence). CDR3 amino acids: CASSESGGNEQFF. The DNA for the CDR3 is TGCGCCAGCAGTGAGTCAGGAGGGAACGAGCAGTTCTTC.